One and the same sample provided the 11 T cell receptor beta chains below, sequenced in a study of cytomegalovirus exposure and HLA in healthy donors. The primer mix had 60 Vbeta and 13 Jbeta primers. Profiling relied on immunoSEQ multiplex PCR, and the TCRdb table lists in-frame clones only, not all of them. The table has approximately 85,000 clones, 80% seen once. The sample was PBMCs. Receptors were obtained from a man in his forties or fifties in good health and CMV-seropositive.

This clone came up once. The V call is TRBV19, the J call TRBJ2-3; D perhaps matches TRBD2 (6 bases). V was pared by 6 bases and J by 5 bases, with 15 bases between. CDR3 length: 14 residues. The germline V gene encodes CDR1 LNHDA and CDR2 SQIVND (reference sequence). DNA for the CDR3: TGTGCCAGTAGGCCGCGCGGGGCCGGAGATACGCAGTATTTT. This translates into CASRPRGAGDTQYF.

This chain joins TRBV7-2 and TRBJ2-2, with a tentative D call TRBD2 (5 bases). The CDR3 consists of 14 residues. Germline V lookup: CDR1 SGHTA, CDR2 FQGNSA. Trimming removed 7 bases at V and 1 base at J, with 10 bases between. The chain's CDR3 is CASTPSGNTGELFF. Written as DNA, the CDR3 is TGTGCCAGCACCCCCAGCGGGAACACCGGGGAGCTGTTTTTT.

This chain links TRBV6-6 with TRBJ2-2; D perhaps matches TRBD2 (5 bases). V dropped 0 bases and J dropped 5 bases, with 7 bases sitting between them. Germline V gene sequence: CDR1 MNHNY, CDR2 SVGAGI (reference sequence). This CDR3 region has 14 residues. CDR3 region: CASSYSGSTGELFF. DNA of the CDR3: TGTGCCAGCAGTTACTCGGGGAGTACCGGGGAGCTGTTTTTT.

The V gene is TRBV5-4, the J gene TRBJ2-7, with 9 bases aligning to TRBD1. Germline CDR1 is SGHNT and CDR2 is YYREEE (reference sequence). The CDR3 runs to 14 residues. J lost 2 bases, V lost 4 bases, and 4 bases had no gene match. This CDR3 reads CASSHGTGPYEQYF. In DNA form, the CDR3 reads TGTGCCAGCAGCCACGGGACAGGGCCCTACGAGCAGTACTTC.

The genes are TRBV27 and TRBJ2-5; no clear D gene. V lost 3 bases, J lost 5 bases, and 10 bases lay in between. The CDR3 loop spans 13 amino acids. Per the germline V gene, CDR1 is MNHEY and CDR2 is SMNVEV (reference sequence). This CDR3 is CASSFRVRETQYF. CDR3 nucleotide sequence: TGTGCCAGCAGTTTCCGCGTCCGGGAGACCCAGTACTTC.

There are a few counts of this clone. This chain connects TRBV27 to TRBJ1-1, with a weak D call TRBD1 (5 bases). Germline-derived CDR1 and CDR2 are MNHEY and SMNVEV (reference sequence). This CDR3 contains 12 residues. Trimming pared 6 bases from V and 5 bases from J, leaving 10 bases between. CDR3 residues: CASSWGGTEAFF. The CDR3 coding sequence is TGTGCCAGCAGCTGGGGGGGTACTGAAGCTTTCTTT.

The chain recombines TRBV2 with TRBJ2-1, with 8 bases lining up with TRBD1. V lost 6 bases, J lost 3 bases, and 10 bases stayed unmatched. This CDR3 is built from 16 residues. Germline V gene lookup returns CDR1 SNHLY and CDR2 FYNNEI. This chain's CDR3 is CASSSRTGRIYNEQFF. Here the CDR3 DNA reads TGTGCCAGCAGCTCCCGGACAGGGAGGATCTACAATGAGCAGTTCTTC. The variable domain in full, with the rest retrieved from reference TRBV2 and TRBJ2-1, is EPEVTQTPSHQVTQMGQEVILRCVPISNHLYFYWYRQILGQKVEFLVSFYNNEISEKSEIFDDQFSVERPDGSNFTLKIRSTKLEDSAMYFCASSSRTGRIYNEQFFGPGTRLTVL.

The chain employs TRBV15 and TRBJ2-5; D uncertain. The CDR3 is 14 amino acids. Looked up from germline, CDR1 is LNHNV and CDR2 is YYDKDF (reference sequence). V dropped 0 bases and J dropped 5 bases, with 10 bases sitting between them. CDR3 region: CATSREFSGETQYF. The CDR3 DNA reads as TGTGCCACCAGCAGAGAATTCAGTGGTGAGACCCAGTACTTC. The full variable domain, rest sourced from reference TRBV15 and TRBJ2-5, is DAMVIQNPRYQVTQFGKPVTLSCSQTLNHNVMYWYQQKSSQAPKLLFHYYDKDFNNEADTPDNFQSRRPNTSFCFLDIRSPGLGDTAMYLCATSREFSGETQYFGPGTRLLVL.

The chain employs TRBV7-9 and TRBJ2-1; D may be TRBD2 (6 bases). The ends were cut back, 5 bases at V and 8 bases at J, with 19 bases in the middle. The V gene's germline CDR1 is SEHNR and CDR2 FQNEAQ (reference sequence). The CDR3 runs to 15 residues. CDR3 DNA sequence: TGTGCCAGCAGCCCTAGGGCTAGCGCCGCCGATGAGCAGTTCTTC. Protein: CASSPRASAADEQFF.

The CDR3: CASSLGGQGTETQYF. The CDR3, as DNA: TGTGCCAGCAGCTTGGGGGGACAGGGGACGGAGACCCAGTACTTC. V and J are TRBV5-8 and TRBJ2-5; 10 bases line up with TRBD1. The CDR3 has 15 amino acids. Losses at the gene ends were 0 bases for V and 5 bases for J; bases not matched to a gene: 4. Germline lookup yields CDR1 SGHTS and CDR2 YDEGEE.

This chain links TRBV5-1 with TRBJ2-5; TRBD2 might be the D (6 bases). Germline V lookup: CDR1 SGHRS, CDR2 YFSETQ. This CDR3 contains 14 residues. With 6 bases removed from V and 5 bases from J, the gap between germline ends came to 17 bases. This CDR3 is CASNPTPAGETQYF. Written as DNA, the CDR3 is TGCGCCAGCAACCCCACCCCGGCGGGGGAGACCCAGTACTTC.